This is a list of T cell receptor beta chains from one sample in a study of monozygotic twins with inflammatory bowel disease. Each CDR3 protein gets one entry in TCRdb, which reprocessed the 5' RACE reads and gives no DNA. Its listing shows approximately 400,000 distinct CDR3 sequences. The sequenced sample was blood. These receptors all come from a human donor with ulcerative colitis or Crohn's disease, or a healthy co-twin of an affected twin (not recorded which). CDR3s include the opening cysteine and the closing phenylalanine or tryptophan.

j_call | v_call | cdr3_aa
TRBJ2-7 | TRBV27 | CASSLSGHNYEQYF
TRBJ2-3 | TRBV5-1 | CASSLAGAATDTQYF
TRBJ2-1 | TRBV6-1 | CASGLAGVPEQFF
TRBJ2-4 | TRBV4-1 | CASSPGLAGGMGKNIQYF
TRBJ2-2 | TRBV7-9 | CASVLVAANTGELFF
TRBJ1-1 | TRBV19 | CASSIVQGGTEAFF
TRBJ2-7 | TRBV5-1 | CASSPQGLATYEQYF
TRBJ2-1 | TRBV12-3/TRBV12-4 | CASSQPGLGVRNEQFF
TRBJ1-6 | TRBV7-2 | CASSSQGTGINSPLHF
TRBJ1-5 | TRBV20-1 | CSARVRVGAGNQPQHF
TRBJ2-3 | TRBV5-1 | CASSLNGGPTDTQYF
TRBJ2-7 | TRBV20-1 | CSARGPTFPGVYEQYF
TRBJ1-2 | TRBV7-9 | CASSLRDSSYGYTF
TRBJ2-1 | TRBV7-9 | CARSSGGASADEQFF
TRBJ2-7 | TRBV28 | CATDRSDGGQYF
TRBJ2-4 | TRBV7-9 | CASSPPPRQPPKNIQYF
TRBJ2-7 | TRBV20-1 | CSARDRGDRVGSYEQYF
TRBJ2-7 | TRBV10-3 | CAISVSGGPSYEQYF
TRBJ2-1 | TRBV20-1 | CSAESQLADSYNEQFF
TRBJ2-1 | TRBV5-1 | CASSSGELLYNEQFF
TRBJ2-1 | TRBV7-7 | CASSLDALNEQFF
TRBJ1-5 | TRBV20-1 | CSARDIRDGNQPQHF
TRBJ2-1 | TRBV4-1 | CASSQDPSQGYVYEQFF
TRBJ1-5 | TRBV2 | CASSVRTGDQPQHF
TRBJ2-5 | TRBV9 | CASSGMSGGLAGVGQETQYF
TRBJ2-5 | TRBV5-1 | CASSRTSGGPWETQYF
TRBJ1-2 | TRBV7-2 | CASSPVAGYGYTF
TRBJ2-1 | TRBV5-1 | CASSSLGDEQFF
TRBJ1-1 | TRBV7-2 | CASTPRTGTTEAFF
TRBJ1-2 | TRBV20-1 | CSARDINYGYTF
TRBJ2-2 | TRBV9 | CASSTSGSTGELFF
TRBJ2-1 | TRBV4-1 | CASSQERGAGRSYNEQFF
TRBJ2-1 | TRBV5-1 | CASSSGLADNNEQFF
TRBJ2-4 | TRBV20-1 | CSARLSGGAPIAKNIQYF
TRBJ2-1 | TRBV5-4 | CASSAGLASNEQFF
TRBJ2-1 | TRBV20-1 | CSAYLLTAYSSYNEQFF
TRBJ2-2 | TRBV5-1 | CASSLQGTGELFF
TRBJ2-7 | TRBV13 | CASSNGAAGEQYF
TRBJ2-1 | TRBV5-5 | CASSLYGNNEQFF
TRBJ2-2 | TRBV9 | CASSVGPAGNTGELFF
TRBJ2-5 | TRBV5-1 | CASSRRSPTGVGGETQYF
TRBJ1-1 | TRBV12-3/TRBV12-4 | CASSLGQEAFF
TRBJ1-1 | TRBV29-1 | CSVGKVGTEAFF
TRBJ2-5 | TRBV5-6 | CASSFRQGARETQYF
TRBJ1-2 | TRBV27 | CASSSFPGLFNYGYTF
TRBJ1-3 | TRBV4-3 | CASSQDCTPGNTIYF
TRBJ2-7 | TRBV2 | CAIGQGGLYEQYF
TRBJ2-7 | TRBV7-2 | CASSLGTESYYEQYF
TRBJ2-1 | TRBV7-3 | CASSPGPLAGGREQFF
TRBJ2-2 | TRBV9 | CASSVGSSTGELFF
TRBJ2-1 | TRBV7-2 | CASIPTGIAGVNEQFF
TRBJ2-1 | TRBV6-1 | CASGMGADDNEQFF
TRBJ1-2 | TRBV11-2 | CASSLSGGRDYGYTF
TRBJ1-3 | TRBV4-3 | CASSQDRLTGTGNTIYF
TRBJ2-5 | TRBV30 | CAWSVTGELATQYF